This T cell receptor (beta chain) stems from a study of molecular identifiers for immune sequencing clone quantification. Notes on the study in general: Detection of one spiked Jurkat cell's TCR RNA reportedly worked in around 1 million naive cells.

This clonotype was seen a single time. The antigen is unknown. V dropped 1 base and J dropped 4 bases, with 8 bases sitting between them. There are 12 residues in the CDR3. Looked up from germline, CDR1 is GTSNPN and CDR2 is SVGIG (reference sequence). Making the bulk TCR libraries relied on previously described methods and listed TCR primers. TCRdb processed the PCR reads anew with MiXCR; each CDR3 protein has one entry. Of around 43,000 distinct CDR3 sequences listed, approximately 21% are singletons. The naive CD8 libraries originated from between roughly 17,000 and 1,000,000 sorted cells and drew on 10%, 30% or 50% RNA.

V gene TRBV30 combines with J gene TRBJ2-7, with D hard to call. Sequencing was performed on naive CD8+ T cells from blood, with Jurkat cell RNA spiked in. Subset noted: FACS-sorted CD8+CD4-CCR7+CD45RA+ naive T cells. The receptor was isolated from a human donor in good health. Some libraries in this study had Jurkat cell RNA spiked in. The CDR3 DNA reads TGTGCCTGGAGTGAGGCCGCGTACGAGCAGTACTTC. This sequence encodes CAWSEAAYEQYF.